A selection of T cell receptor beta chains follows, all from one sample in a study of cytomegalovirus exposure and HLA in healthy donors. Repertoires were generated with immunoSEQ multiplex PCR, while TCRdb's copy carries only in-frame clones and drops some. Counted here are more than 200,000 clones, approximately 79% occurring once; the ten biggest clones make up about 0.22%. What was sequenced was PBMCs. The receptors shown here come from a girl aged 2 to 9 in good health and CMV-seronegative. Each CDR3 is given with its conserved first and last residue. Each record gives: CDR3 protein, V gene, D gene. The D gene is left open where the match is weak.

CASSQSGDFNEQFF	TRBV4-1	TRBD2
CASSLVPDNEQFF	TRBV5-6	NA
CASSLGQATNEKLFF	TRBV5-1	TRBD1
CSVGLAGVGDEQFF	TRBV29-1	TRBD2
CASSSDRFTFYGYTF	TRBV6-1	NA
CASLGQGSSGANVLTF	TRBV18	TRBD1
CSVESLAGGNYEQYF	TRBV29-1	TRBD2
CASREVEGRSSYNEQFF	TRBV2	NA
CASSPGGYNEQFF	TRBV27	NA
CAAPSPRANYGYTF	TRBV21-1	NA
CSVEDGGQGVAFF	TRBV29-1	TRBD1
CASKLAGLNSPLHF	TRBV6-1	NA
CASSFSSAAGVHTYEQYF	TRBV7-2	TRBD2
CASRARTADTYTF	TRBV4-2	NA
CASSSPGSGNTIYF	TRBV7-9	NA
CASSESNRISGNTIYF	TRBV25-1	NA
CASSERTGKGGYTF	TRBV6-1	TRBD1
CAISARQGASGRDGYTF	TRBV10-3	NA
CASSLSVGSGYTF	TRBV5-5	NA
CASSPFDRTGDIGEQYF	TRBV21-1	NA